Listed below are T cell receptor beta chains from one sample, sequenced in a study of T cells in Graves' hyperthyroidism and ophthalmopathy. TCRdb called the multiplex PCR reads again in MiXCR, with one record for every CDR3 protein. Here the sample spans 550,000 to 700,000 distinct CDR3 sequences, roughly 14% being singletons. The sequenced sample was blood. The receptors stem from a woman between 40 and 50 years old with Graves' ophthalmopathy. CDR3s include the opening cysteine and the closing phenylalanine or tryptophan. D genes are given only for firm matches. Expanded clones get a size class; other rows say once, few or many, or leave the size out.

d_gene | abundance | j_gene | len | v_gene | CDR3nt | CDR3aa
TRBD1 | many | TRBJ2-7 | 14 | TRBV27 | TGTGCCAGCAGTCGCGGACAGGGGGCAGGCGAGCAGTACTTC | CASSRGQGAGEQYF
TRBD1 | NA | TRBJ1-1 | 13 | TRBV30 | TGTGCCTGGAGTGTAGGACAGGACACTGAAGCTTTCTTT | CAWSVGQDTEAFF
NA | NA | TRBJ1-5 | 15 | TRBV4-1 | TGCGCCAGCAGCCCCAATGGTACAGGATGGCAGCCCCAGCATTTT | CASSPNGTGWQPQHF
NA | many | TRBJ2-7 | 13 | TRBV6-5 | TGTGCCAGCAGTTACTTATGGGGTGACGAGCAGTACTTC | CASSYLWGDEQYF
NA | many | TRBJ2-5 | 12 | TRBV28 | TGTGCCAGCACCCAACTAGCAGAGACCCAGTACTTC | CASTQLAETQYF
TRBD2 | many | TRBJ2-7 | 18 | TRBV4-1 | TGCGCCAGCAGCCACACCCTCTACTCAAGAGCGGGAGTGCGCGAGCAGTACTTC | CASSHTLYSRAGVREQYF
TRBD2 | many | TRBJ2-5 | 16 | TRBV9 | TGTGCCAGCAGCGGGACGGGACTAGCGGTGGAAGAGACCCAGTACTTC | CASSGTGLAVEETQYF
NA | many | TRBJ1-1 | 13 | TRBV19 | TGTGCCAGTAGTATCTCCCGACGGGCTGAAGCTTTCTTT | CASSISRRAEAFF
TRBD2 | many | TRBJ2-7 | 14 | TRBV6-1 | TGTGCCAGCATGCGAGCGGGAACCTCCTACGAGCAGTACTTC | CASMRAGTSYEQYF
TRBD1 | few | TRBJ2-7 | 13 | TRBV30 | TGTGCCTGGGACAGGGGGGGCCCATACGAGCAGTACTTC | CAWDRGGPYEQYF
TRBD1 | NA | TRBJ2-7 | 17 | TRBV12-3/TRBV12-4 | TGTGCCAGCAGTTTAGCCCCCGGGACAGGGATGAATTACGAGCAGTACTTC | CASSLAPGTGMNYEQYF
NA | few | TRBJ1-5 | 14 | TRBV6-1 | TGTGCCAGCACTCACGGTAGGGGGTGGCAGCCCCAGCATTTT | CASTHGRGWQPQHF
NA | many | TRBJ2-7 | 11 | TRBV6-1 | TGTGCCAGCAGTGAATCGGTCGAGCAGTACTTC | CASSESVEQYF
NA | NA | TRBJ2-7 | 16 | TRBV6-5 | TGTGCCAGCAGTTACTCGATACACCTACCTTCCTACGAGCAGTACTTC | CASSYSIHLPSYEQYF
NA | NA | TRBJ2-7 | 12 | TRBV28 | TGTGCCAGCAGTGAGACAAACTACGAGCAGTACTTC | CASSETNYEQYF
TRBD2 | few | TRBJ2-2 | 14 | TRBV30 | TGTGCCTGGACCGGGACTAAAAACACCGGGGAGCTGTTTTTT | CAWTGTKNTGELFF
TRBD2 | many | TRBJ2-7 | 13 | TRBV7-9 | TGTGCCGCCGGGACTAGCGGATCATACGAGCAGTACTTC | CAAGTSGSYEQYF
NA | many | TRBJ1-6 | 15 | TRBV30 | TGTGCCTGGAGTGTACCAGGACATATGAATTCACCCCTCCACTTT | CAWSVPGHMNSPLHF
TRBD1 | few | TRBJ1-1 | 13 | TRBV6-1 | TGTGCCAGCAGAGTAGGGGGCTACGCTGAAGCTTTCTTT | CASRVGGYAEAFF
TRBD1 | NA | TRBJ2-7 | 13 | TRBV20-1 | TGCAGTGCTGCCCGGACAGGGGGCGGCGAGCAGTACTTC | CSAARTGGGEQYF
NA | many | TRBJ2-7 | 15 | TRBV7-2 | TGTGCCAGCAGCTTCACTGAGCGGAGCTCCTACGAGCAGTACTTC | CASSFTERSSYEQYF
NA | NA | TRBJ1-2 | 13 | TRBV5-1 | TGCGCCAGCAGCACGGCACAGGGAAATGGCTACACCTTC | CASSTAQGNGYTF
TRBD1 | many | TRBJ1-1 | 14 | TRBV20-1 | TGCAGTGCTAGTGGGACAGGGCTTTTCACTGAAGCTTTCTTT | CSASGTGLFTEAFF
NA | NA | TRBJ2-2 | 18 | TRBV4-1 | TGCGCCAGCAGCCAAGTAGTTGGGGACCGCGACCGCTCCGGGGAGCTGTTTTTT | CASSQVVGDRDRSGELFF
NA | many | TRBJ2-7 | 15 | TRBV7-2 | TGTGCCAGCAGCTCCTCTAGCGAGAGCACCTACGAGCAGTACTTC | CASSSSSESTYEQYF
NA | many | TRBJ2-7 | 12 | TRBV29-1 | TGCAGCGGCAGGACGTACGGGTACGAGCAGTACTTC | CSGRTYGYEQYF
NA | NA | TRBJ1-2 | 11 | TRBV6-1 | TGTGCCAGCAGTACCCTTGGCGGCTACACCTTC | CASSTLGGYTF
TRBD2 | NA | TRBJ2-7 | 15 | TRBV28 | TGTGCCAACAGTCCGACTAGCGCTATTTCCTACGAGCAGTACTTC | CANSPTSAISYEQYF
TRBD1 | NA | TRBJ1-5 | 15 | TRBV30 | TGTGCCTGGAGTGTTGGTACAGGGGGCTTTCAGCCCCAGCATTTT | CAWSVGTGGFQPQHF
NA | many | TRBJ2-7 | 12 | TRBV2 | TGTGCCAGCAGCAGGCAGATCTACGAGCAGTACTTC | CASSRQIYEQYF
NA | many | TRBJ1-2 | 16 | TRBV5-5 | TGTGCCAGCAGCCTGGAGCTGGGGGGCGAAGGCTATGGCTACACCTTC | CASSLELGGEGYGYTF
TRBD2 | NA | TRBJ2-7 | 13 | TRBV19 | TGTGCCAGTTCCCTGCGGGAGGGCCGCGAGCAGTACTTC | CASSLREGREQYF
TRBD1 | many | TRBJ1-5 | 15 | TRBV2 | TGTGCCAGCAGTGTTGACAGGGGGGATCGACAGCCCCAGCATTTT | CASSVDRGDRQPQHF